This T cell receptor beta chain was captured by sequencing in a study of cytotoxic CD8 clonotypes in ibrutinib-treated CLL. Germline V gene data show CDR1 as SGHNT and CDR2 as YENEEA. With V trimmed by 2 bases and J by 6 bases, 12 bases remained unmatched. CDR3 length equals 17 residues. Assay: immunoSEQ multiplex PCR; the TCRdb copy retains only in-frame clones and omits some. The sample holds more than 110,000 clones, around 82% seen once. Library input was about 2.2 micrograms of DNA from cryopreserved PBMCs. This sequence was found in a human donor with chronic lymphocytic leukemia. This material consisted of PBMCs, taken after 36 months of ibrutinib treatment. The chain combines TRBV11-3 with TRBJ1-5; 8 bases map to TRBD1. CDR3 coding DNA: TGTGCCAGCAGCTTAAGAGGGGACAGGCCCCGGGGTCAGCCCCAGCATTTT. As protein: CASSLRGDRPRGQPQHF. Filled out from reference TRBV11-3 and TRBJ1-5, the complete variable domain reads EAGVVQSPRYKIIEKKQPVAFWCNPISGHNTLYWYLQNLGQGPELLIRYENEEAVDDSQLPKDRFSAERLKGVDSTLKIQPAELGDSAVYLCASSLRGDRPRGQPQHFGDGTRLSIL.